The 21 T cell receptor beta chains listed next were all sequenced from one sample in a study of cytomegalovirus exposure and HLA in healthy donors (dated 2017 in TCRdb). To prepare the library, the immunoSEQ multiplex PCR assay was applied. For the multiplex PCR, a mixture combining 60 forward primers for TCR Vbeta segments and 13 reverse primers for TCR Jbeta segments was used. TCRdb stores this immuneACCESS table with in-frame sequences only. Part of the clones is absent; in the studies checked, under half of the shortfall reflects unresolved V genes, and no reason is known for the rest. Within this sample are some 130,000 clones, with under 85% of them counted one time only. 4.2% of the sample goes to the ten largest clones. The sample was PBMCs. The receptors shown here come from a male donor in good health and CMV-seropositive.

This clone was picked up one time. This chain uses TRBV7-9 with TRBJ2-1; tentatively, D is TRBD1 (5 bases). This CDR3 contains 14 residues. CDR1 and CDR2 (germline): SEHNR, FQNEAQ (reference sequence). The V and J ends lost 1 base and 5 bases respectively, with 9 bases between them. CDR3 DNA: TGTGCCAGCAGCTTAGGGCAGGGCGACAATGAGCAGTTCTTC. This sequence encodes CASSLGQGDNEQFF.

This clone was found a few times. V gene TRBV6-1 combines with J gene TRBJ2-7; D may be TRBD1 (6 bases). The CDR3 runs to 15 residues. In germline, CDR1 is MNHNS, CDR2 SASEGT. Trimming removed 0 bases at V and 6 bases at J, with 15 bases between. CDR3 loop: CASSEASGDQGEQYF. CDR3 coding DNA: TGTGCCAGCAGTGAAGCTTCAGGGGATCAGGGCGAGCAGTACTTC.

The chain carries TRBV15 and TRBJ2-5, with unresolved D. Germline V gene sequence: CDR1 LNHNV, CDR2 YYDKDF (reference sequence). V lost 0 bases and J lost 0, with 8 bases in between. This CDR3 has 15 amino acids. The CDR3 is CATSRDSADQETQYF. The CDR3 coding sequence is TGTGCCACCAGCAGAGATAGTGCGGACCAAGAGACCCAGTACTTC.

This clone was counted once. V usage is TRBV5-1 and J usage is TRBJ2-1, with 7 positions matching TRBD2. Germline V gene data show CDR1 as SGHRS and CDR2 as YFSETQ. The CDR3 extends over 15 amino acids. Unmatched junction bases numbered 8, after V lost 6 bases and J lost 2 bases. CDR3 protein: CASTRSGDPYNEQFF. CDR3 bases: TGCGCCAGCACGCGCAGCGGGGACCCCTACAATGAGCAGTTCTTC.

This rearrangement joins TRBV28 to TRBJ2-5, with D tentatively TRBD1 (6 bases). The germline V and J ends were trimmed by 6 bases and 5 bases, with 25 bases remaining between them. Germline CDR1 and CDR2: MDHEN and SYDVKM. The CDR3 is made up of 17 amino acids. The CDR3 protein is CASSPQGWGRWGETQYF. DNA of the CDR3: TGTGCCAGCAGCCCCCAGGGTTGGGGGCGGTGGGGGGAGACCCAGTACTTC. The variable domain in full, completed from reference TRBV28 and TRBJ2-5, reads DVKVTQSSRYLVKRTGEKVFLECVQDMDHENMFWYRQDPGLGLRLIYFSYDVKMKEKGDIPEGYSVSREKKERFSLILESASTNQTSMYLCASSPQGWGRWGETQYFGPGTRLLVL.

The chain's CDR3 is CASSAEGGMVYEQYF. In nucleotides, the CDR3 is TGTGCCAGCAGCGCAGAGGGAGGGATGGTTTACGAGCAGTACTTC. The chain links TRBV7-3 to TRBJ2-7; TRBD2 aligns across 7 bases. With V trimmed by 5 bases and J by 4 bases, 11 bases remained unmatched. The CDR3 is 15 residues long. The V gene's germline CDR1 is SGHTA and CDR2 FQGTGA.

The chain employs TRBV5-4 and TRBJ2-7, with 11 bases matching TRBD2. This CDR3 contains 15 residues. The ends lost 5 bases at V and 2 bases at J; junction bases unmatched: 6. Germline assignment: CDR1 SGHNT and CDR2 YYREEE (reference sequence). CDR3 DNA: TGTGCCAGCAGGTCCGGGACTAGCGGTACCTACGAGCAGTACTTC. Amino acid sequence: CASRSGTSGTYEQYF.

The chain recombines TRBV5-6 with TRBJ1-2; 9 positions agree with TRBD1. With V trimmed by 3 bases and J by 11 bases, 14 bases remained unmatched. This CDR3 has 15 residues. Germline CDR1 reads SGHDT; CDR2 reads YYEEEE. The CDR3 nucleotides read TGTGCCAGCAGCTCACTGAGACAGGGGGGTGTGTGGTACACCTTC. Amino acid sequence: CASSSLRQGGVWYTF.

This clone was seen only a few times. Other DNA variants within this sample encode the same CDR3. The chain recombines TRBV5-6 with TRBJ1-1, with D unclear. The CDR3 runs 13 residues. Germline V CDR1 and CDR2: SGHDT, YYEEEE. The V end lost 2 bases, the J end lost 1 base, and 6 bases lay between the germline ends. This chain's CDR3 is CASSFGGNTEAFF. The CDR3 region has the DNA TGTGCCAGCAGCTTTGGCGGGAACACTGAAGCTTTCTTT.

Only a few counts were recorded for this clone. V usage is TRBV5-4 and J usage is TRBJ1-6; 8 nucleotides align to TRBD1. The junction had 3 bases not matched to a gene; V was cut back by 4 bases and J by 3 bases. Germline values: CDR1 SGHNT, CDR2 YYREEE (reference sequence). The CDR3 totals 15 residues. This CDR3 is CASSPTGVYNSPLHF. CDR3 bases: TGTGCCAGCAGCCCGACAGGGGTCTATAATTCACCCCTCCACTTT.

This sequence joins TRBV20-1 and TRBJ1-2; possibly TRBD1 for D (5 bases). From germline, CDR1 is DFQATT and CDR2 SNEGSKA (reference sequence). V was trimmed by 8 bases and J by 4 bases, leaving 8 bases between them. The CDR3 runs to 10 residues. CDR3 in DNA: TGCAGTCAGGGAGGCTATGGCTACACCTTC. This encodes CSQGGYGYTF.

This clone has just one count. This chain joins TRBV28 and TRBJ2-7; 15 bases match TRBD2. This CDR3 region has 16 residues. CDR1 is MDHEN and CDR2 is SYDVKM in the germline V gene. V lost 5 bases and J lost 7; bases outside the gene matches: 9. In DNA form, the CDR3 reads TGTGCCAGCAGTCGCCTTCCGGGACTAGCGGGGGGAGAGCAGTACTTC. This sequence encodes CASSRLPGLAGGEQYF. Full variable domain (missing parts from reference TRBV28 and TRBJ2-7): DVKVTQSSRYLVKRTGEKVFLECVQDMDHENMFWYRQDPGLGLRLIYFSYDVKMKEKGDIPEGYSVSREKKERFSLILESASTNQTSMYLCASSRLPGLAGGEQYFGPGTRLTVT.

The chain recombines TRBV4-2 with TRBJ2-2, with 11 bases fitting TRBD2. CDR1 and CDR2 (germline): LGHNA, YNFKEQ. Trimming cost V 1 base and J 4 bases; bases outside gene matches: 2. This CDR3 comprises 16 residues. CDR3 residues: CASSQGLAGITGELFF. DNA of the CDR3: TGTGCCAGCAGCCAAGGACTAGCGGGGATCACCGGGGAGCTGTTTTTT.

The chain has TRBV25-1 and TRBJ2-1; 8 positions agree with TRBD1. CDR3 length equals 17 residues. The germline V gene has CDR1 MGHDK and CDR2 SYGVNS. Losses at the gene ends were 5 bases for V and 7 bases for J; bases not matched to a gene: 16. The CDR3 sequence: CASSFKVGQGAENEQFF. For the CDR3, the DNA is TGTGCCAGCAGTTTTAAAGTAGGGCAGGGGGCTGAGAATGAGCAGTTCTTC.

CDR3 nucleotide sequence: TGTGCCAGCAGCGTAGGAGCAATCTCCTACGAGCAGTACTTC. Translation: CASSVGAISYEQYF. The J gene is TRBJ2-7, the V gene TRBV9; D remains ambiguous. CDR3 length equals 14 residues. V dropped 0 bases and J dropped 0 bases, with 7 bases sitting between them. Per germline, CDR1 SGDLS and CDR2 YYNGEE.

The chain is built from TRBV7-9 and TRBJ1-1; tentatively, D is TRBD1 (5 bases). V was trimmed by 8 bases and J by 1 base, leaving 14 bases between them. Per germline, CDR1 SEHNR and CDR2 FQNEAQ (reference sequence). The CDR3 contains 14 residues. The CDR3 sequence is CASHMGGSNTEAFF. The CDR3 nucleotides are TGTGCCAGCCACATGGGGGGGTCGAACACTGAAGCTTTCTTT.

The CDR3 DNA is TGTGCCAGCAGTGAAGTGCGGACTAGTGCAGATACGCAGTATTTT. Amino acids: CASSEVRTSADTQYF. The chain uses TRBV2 and TRBJ2-3, with TRBD2 identical over 7 bases. CDR3 length equals 15 residues. Losses at the gene ends were 1 base for V and 4 bases for J; bases not matched to a gene: 5. From germline, CDR1 is SNHLY and CDR2 FYNNEI.

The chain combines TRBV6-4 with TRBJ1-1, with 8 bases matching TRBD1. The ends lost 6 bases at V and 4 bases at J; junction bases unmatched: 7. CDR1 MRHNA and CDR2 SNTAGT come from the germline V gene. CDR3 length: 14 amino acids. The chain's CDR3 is CASSLDRGGTEAFF. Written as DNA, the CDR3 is TGTGCCAGCAGCCTCGACAGGGGTGGCACTGAAGCTTTCTTT.

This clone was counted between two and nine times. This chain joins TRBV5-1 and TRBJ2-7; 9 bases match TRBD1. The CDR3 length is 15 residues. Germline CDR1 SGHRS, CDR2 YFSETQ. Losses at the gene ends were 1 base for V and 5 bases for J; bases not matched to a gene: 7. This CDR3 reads CASSLRQGVFDEQYF. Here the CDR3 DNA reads TGCGCCAGCAGCTTGAGACAGGGGGTCTTCGACGAGCAGTACTTC.

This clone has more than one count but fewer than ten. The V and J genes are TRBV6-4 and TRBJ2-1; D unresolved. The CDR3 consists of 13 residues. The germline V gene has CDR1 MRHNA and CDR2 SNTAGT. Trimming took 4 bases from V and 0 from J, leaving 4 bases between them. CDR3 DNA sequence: TGTGCCAGCAGTGCTAGCTCCTACAATGAGCAGTTCTTC. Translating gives CASSASSYNEQFF.

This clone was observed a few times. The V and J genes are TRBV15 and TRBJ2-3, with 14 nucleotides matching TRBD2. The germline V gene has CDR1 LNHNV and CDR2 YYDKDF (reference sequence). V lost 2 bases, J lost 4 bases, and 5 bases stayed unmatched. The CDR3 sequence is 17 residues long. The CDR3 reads CATSRRTSGGFADTQYF. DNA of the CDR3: TGTGCCACCAGCAGAAGGACTAGCGGGGGGTTCGCAGATACGCAGTATTTT.